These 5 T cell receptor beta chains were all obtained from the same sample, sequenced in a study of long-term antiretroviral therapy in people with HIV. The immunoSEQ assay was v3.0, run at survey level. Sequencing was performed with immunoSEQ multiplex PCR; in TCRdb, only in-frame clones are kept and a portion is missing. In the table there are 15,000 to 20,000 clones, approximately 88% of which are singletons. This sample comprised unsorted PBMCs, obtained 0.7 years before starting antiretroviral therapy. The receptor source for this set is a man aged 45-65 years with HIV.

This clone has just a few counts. The CDR3 loop reads CASRSQGGNTIYF. CDR3 sequence (DNA): TGCGCCAGCAGGAGCCAGGGAGGAAACACCATATATTTT. The J gene is TRBJ1-3, the V gene TRBV10-1, with D perhaps TRBD1 (5 bases). The CDR3 is made up of 13 amino acids. The germline V and J ends were trimmed by 6 bases and 4 bases, with 10 bases remaining between them. Germline CDR1 reads WNHNN; CDR2 reads SYGVQD (reference sequence).

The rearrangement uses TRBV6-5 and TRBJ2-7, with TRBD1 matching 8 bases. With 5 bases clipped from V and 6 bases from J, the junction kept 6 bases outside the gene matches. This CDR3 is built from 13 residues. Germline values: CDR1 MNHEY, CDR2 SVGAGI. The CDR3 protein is CASSLRQGREQYF. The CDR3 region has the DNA TGTGCCAGCAGTCTTAGACAGGGGCGCGAGCAGTACTTC.

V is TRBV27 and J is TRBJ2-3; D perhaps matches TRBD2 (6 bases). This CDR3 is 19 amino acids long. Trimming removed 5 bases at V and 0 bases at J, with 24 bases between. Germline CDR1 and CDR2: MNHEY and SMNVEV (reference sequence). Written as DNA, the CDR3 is TGTGCCAGCAGTCCGCGGGGCCAGACGCTTGGTACTAGCACAGATACGCAGTATTTT. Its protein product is CASSPRGQTLGTSTDTQYF.

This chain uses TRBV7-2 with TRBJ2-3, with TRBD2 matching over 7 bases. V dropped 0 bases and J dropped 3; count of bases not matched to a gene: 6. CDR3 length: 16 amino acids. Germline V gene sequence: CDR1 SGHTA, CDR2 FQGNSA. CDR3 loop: CASSLAQASGTDTQYF. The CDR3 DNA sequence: TGTGCCAGCAGCTTAGCCCAGGCTAGCGGTACAGATACGCAGTATTTT. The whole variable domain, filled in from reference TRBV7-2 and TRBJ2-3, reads GAGVSQSPSNKVTEKGKDVELRCDPISGHTALYWYRQSLGQGLEFLIYFQGNSAPDKSGLPSDRFSAERTGGSVSTLTIQRTQQEDSAVYLCASSLAQASGTDTQYFGPGTRLTVL.

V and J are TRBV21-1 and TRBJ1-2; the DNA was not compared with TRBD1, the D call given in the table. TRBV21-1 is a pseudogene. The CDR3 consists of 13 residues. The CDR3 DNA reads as TGTGCCAGCAGCAATCCGACAGGCCGGGGCTACACCTTC. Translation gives CASSNPTGRGYTF.